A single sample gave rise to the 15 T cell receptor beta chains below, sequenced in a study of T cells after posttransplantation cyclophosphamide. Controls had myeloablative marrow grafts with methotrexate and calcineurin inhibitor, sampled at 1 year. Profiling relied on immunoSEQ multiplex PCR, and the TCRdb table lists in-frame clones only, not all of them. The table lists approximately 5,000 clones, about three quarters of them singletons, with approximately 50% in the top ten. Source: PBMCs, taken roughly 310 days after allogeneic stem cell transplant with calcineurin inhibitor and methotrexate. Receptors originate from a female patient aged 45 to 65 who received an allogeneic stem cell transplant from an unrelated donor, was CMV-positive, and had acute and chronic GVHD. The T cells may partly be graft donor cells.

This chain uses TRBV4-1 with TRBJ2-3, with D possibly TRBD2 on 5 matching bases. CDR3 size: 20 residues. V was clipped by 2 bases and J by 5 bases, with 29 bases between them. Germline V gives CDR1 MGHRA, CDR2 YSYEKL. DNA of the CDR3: TGCGCCAGCAGCCAACCCGACCGACCACGCACTCCTAGGGAGCGAGATACGCAGTATTTT. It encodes CASSQPDRPRTPRERDTQYF.

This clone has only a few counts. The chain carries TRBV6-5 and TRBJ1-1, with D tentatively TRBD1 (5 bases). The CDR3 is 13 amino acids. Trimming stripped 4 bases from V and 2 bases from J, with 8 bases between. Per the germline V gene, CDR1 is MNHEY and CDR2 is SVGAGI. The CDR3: CASSLTANTEAFF. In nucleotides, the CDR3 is TGTGCCAGCAGTTTGACAGCAAACACTGAAGCTTTCTTT.

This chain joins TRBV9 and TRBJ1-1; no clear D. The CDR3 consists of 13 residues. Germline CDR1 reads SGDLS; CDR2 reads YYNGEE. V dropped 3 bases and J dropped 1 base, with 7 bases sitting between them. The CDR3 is CASSGAQNTEAFF. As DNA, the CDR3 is TGTGCCAGCAGCGGAGCCCAGAACACTGAAGCTTTCTTT.

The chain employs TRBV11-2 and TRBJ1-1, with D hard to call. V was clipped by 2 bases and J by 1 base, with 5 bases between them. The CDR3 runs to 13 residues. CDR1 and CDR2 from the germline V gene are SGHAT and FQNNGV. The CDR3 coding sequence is TGTGCCAGCAGCTTATTCCAGAACACTGAAGCTTTCTTT. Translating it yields CASSLFQNTEAFF.

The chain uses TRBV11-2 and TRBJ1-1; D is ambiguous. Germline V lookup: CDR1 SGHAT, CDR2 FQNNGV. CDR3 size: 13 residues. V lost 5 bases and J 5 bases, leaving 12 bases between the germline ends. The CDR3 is CASSLSWRTEAFF. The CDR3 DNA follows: TGTGCCAGCAGCCTATCTTGGCGGACTGAAGCTTTCTTT.

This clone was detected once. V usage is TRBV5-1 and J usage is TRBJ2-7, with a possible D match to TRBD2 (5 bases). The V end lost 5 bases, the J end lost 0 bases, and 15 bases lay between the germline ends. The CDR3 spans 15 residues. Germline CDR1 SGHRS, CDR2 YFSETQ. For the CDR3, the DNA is TGCGCCAGCAGGTTTCCCCGGAGCGGCTCCTACGAGCAGTACTTC. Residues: CASRFPRSGSYEQYF.

CDR3 coding DNA: TGTGCCTGGAGTGGTTGGACAGGGGGTTATACCTATAATTCACCCCTCCACTTT. Translating gives CAWSGWTGGYTYNSPLHF. V gene TRBV30 combines with J gene TRBJ1-6; 10 bases are a match to TRBD1. The V and J ends lost 1 base and 2 bases, in that order; junction bases with no gene match: 8. The length of the CDR3 is 18 residues. CDR1 and CDR2 (germline): GTSNPN, SVGIG (reference sequence).

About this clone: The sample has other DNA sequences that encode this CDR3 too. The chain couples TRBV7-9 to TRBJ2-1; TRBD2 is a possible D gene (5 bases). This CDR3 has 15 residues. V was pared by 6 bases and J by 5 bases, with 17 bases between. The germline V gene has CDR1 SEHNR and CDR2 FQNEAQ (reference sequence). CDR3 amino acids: CASRGAEPSDNEQFF. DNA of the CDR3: TGTGCCAGCAGGGGAGCCGAACCTAGTGACAATGAGCAGTTCTTC.

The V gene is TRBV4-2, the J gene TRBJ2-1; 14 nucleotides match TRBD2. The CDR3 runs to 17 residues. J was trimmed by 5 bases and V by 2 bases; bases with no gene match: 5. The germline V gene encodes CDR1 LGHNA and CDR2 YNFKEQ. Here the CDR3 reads CASSQTGTSGGDNEQFF. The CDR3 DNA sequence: TGTGCCAGCAGCCAAACCGGGACTAGCGGGGGAGACAATGAGCAGTTCTTC.

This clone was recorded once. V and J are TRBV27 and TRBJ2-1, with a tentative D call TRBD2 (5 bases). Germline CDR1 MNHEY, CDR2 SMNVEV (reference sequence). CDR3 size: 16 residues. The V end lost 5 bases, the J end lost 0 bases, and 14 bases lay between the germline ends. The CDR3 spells CASSPKTTSSYNEQFF. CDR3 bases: TGTGCCAGCAGTCCGAAGACTACGAGCTCCTACAATGAGCAGTTCTTC.

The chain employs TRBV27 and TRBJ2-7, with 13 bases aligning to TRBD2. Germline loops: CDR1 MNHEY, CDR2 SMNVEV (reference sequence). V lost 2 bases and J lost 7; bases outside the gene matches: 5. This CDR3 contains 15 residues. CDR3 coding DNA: TGTGCCAGCAGTTTAACTAGCGGGAGGGTGGGTGAGCAGTACTTC. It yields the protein CASSLTSGRVGEQYF.

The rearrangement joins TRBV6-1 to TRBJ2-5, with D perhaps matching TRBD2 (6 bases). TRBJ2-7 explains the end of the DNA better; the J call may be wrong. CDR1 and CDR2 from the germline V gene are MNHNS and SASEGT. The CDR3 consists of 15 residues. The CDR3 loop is CASSEWGTGVYEQYF. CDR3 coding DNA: TGTGCCAGCAGTGAATGGGGGACGGGGGTCTACGAGCAGTACTTC.

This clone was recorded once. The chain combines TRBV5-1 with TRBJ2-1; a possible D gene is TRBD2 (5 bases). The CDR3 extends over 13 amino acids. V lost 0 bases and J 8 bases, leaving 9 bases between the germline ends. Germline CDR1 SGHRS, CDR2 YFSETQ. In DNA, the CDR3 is TGCGCCAGCAGCTTGGGGCTAGCTGATGAGCAGTTCTTC. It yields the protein CASSLGLADEQFF. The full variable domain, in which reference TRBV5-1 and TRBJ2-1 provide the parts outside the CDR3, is KAGVTQTPRYLIKTRGQQVTLSCSPISGHRSVSWYQQTPGQGLQFLFEYFSETQRNKGNFPGRFSGRQFSNSRSEMNVSTLELGDSALYLCASSLGLADEQFFGPGTRLTVL.

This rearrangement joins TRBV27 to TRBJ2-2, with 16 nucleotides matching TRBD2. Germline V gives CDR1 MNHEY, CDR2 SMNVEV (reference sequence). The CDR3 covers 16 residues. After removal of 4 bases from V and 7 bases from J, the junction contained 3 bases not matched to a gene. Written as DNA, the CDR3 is TGTGCCAGCAGTTCGGGACTAGCGGGGGGGGGCGGGGAGCTGTTTTTT. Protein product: CASSSGLAGGGGELFF.

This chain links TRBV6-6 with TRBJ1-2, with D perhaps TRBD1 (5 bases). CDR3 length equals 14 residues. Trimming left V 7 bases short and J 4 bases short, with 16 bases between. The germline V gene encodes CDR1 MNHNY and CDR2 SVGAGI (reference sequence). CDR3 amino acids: CASTLHPGLYGYTF. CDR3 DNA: TGTGCCAGCACTCTTCATCCAGGGCTCTATGGCTACACCTTC.